These 14 T cell receptor beta chains share one sample of origin, sequenced in a study of blood T cell repertoires in COVID-19. Sequencing used immunoSEQ multiplex PCR; TCRdb keeps in-frame clones, though not all of them. This sample has about 230,000 clones, with roughly nine tenths found just once. The specimen was PBMCs or T cells enriched from blood (not recorded which). Source of these receptors: a woman in her twenties or thirties with acute COVID-19.

This clone was observed a single time. The chain is built from TRBV10-3 and TRBJ2-1, with 7 bases matching TRBD1. The CDR3 runs to 14 residues. Trimming took 11 bases from V and 3 from J; bases not matched to a gene: 10. Germline V gene sequence: CDR1 ENHRY, CDR2 SYGVKD. CDR3 bases: TGTGCCGCGGCCCCAGGGGGTGACTACAATGAGCAGTTCTTC. Translating gives CAAAPGGDYNEQFF.

This chain links TRBV7-2 with TRBJ2-4; TRBD1 might be the D (6 bases). The length of the CDR3 is 14 residues. The germline CDR1 and CDR2 sequences are SGHTA and FQGNSA. The germline V and J ends were trimmed by 1 base and 10 bases, with 14 bases remaining between them. CDR3 bases: TGTGCCAGCAGCTTAGAGGCAGGGGTTGGTATTCAGTACTTC. Its protein is CASSLEAGVGIQYF.

The gene calls are TRBV5-4 and TRBJ2-3; 9 bases are a match to TRBD1. This CDR3 has 14 amino acids. The V gene's germline CDR1 is SGHNT and CDR2 YYREEE (reference sequence). The J segment lost 3 bases and the V segment lost 3 bases, leaving 2 bases of the junction unmatched. CDR3 amino acids: CASSSGTGTDTQYF. Here the CDR3 DNA reads TGTGCCAGCAGCTCAGGGACAGGGACAGATACGCAGTATTTT.

The chain recombines TRBV3-1 (or the pseudogene TRBV3-2) with TRBJ2-5; 9 positions match TRBD2. The germline gives CDR1 LGHDT, CDR2 YNNKEL (reference sequence). J lost 4 bases, V lost 2 bases, and 8 bases had no gene match. CDR3 length: 16 residues. The CDR3 reads CASSQRARRGGETQYF. In DNA form, the CDR3 reads TGTGCCAGCAGCCAACGTGCGCGGCGGGGGGGAGAGACCCAGTACTTC.

The chain uses TRBV7-2 and TRBJ1-5; the match to TRBD1 covers 10 bases. Unmatched junction bases numbered 5, after V lost 5 bases and J lost 1 base. Germline V CDR1 and CDR2: SGHTA, FQGNSA. This CDR3 contains 16 residues. This CDR3 is CASSNRDRGSNQPQHF. The CDR3 nucleotides read TGTGCCAGCAGCAACCGGGACAGGGGAAGCAATCAGCCCCAGCATTTT. Together with reference TRBV7-2 and TRBJ1-5, the CDR3 gives the full variable domain: GAGVSQSPSNKVTEKGKDVELRCDPISGHTALYWYRQSLGQGLEFLIYFQGNSAPDKSGLPSDRFSAERTGGSVSTLTIQRTQQEDSAVYLCASSNRDRGSNQPQHFGDGTRLSIL.

This chain joins TRBV6-5 and TRBJ2-7, with D unresolved. V lost 7 bases and J 2 bases, leaving 12 bases between the germline ends. There are 13 residues in the CDR3. Germline assignment: CDR1 MNHEY and CDR2 SVGAGI. The CDR3 protein is CASKHRGAYEQYF. CDR3 DNA: TGTGCCAGCAAACACCGAGGCGCCTACGAGCAGTACTTC.

The chain uses TRBV11-2 and TRBJ2-5, with 8 positions matching TRBD2. The CDR3 has 15 amino acids. J lost 0 bases, V lost 8 bases, and 8 bases had no gene match. The germline V gene has CDR1 SGHAT and CDR2 FQNNGV. CDR3 nucleotide sequence: TGTGCCAGCTGCCGAGGCGGGGGGTACCAAGAGACCCAGTACTTC. Translation: CASCRGGGYQETQYF.

V and J are TRBV7-9 and TRBJ1-5, with no clear D. The CDR3 has 16 residues. V shed 0 bases and J shed 2 bases, with 11 bases lying between them. The germline CDR1 and CDR2 sequences are SEHNR and FQNEAQ (reference sequence). CDR3 in DNA: TGTGCCAGCAGCTTAGCGTCCGGTCCCCGCAATCAGCCCCAGCATTTT. Translated, it gives CASSLASGPRNQPQHF.

The chain links TRBV18 to TRBJ2-1; a possible D gene is TRBD2 (6 bases). Trimming took 4 bases from V and 6 from J, leaving 10 bases between them. The germline gives CDR1 KGHSH, CDR2 LQKENI. CDR3 length: 13 residues. This CDR3 is CASSRNGGNEQFF. The CDR3 bases are TGTGCCAGCTCACGGAACGGGGGCAATGAGCAGTTCTTC.

The V call is TRBV5-4, the J call TRBJ1-1; tentatively, D is TRBD1 (6 bases). The CDR3 runs 16 residues. The V gene's germline CDR1 is SGHNT and CDR2 YYREEE (reference sequence). V was clipped by 3 bases and J by 1 base, with 16 bases between them. The CDR3 bases are TGTGCCAGCAGCTGGACGTGGGGGGGCGCGAACACTGAAGCTTTCTTT. This sequence encodes CASSWTWGGANTEAFF.

Comments on this clone: This same CDR3 is encoded by further DNA sequences in the sample. The V call is TRBV7-3, the J call TRBJ1-3; no definite D call. V shed 0 bases and J shed 0 bases, with 9 bases lying between them. Germline CDR1 is SGHTA and CDR2 is FQGTGA. The CDR3 consists of 16 residues. DNA of the CDR3: TGTGCCAGCAGCTTAACAGGAGGAAACTCTGGAAACACCATATATTTT. Translating gives CASSLTGGNSGNTIYF.

The V call is TRBV9, the J call TRBJ1-4; no clear D gene. CDR1 and CDR2 from the germline V gene are SGDLS and YYNGEE. The ends were cut back, 3 bases at V and 8 bases at J, with 8 bases in the middle. There are 12 residues in the CDR3. CDR3 residues: CASSGPGEKLFF. Here the CDR3 DNA reads TGTGCCAGCAGCGGCCCTGGCGAAAAACTGTTTTTT.

This chain joins TRBV19 and TRBJ2-2; TRBD2 matches at 7 bases. Trimming at V came to 2 bases and at J to 7 bases, leaving 16 bases not matched to a gene. Looked up from germline, CDR1 is LNHDA and CDR2 is SQIVND (reference sequence). The CDR3 is 18 amino acids. CDR3 in amino acids: CASSIIIADSGVHGELFF. CDR3 coding DNA: TGTGCCAGTAGTATAATAATCGCCGACAGCGGGGTACACGGGGAGCTGTTTTTT.

The chain links TRBV6-4 to TRBJ1-5, with D possibly being TRBD1 (6 bases). Looked up from germline, CDR1 is MRHNA and CDR2 is SNTAGT. The CDR3 is made up of 15 amino acids. V was cut by 6 bases and J by 2 bases, with 14 bases left in between. For the CDR3, the DNA is TGTGCCAGCAGGGGTTCAGGGGATGGCAATCAGCCCCAGCATTTT. Protein sequence: CASRGSGDGNQPQHF.